This TCR beta chain was recorded in a study of shared clonotypes between healthy human individuals. Findings and limits, study-wide: Sorted-subset sequencing was shown by rarefaction to be incomplete despite large depth.

Concerning this clone itself: Its specificity is not known.

Authors' analysis steps: For the immunoSEQ data, sequences were junction-only without quality scores, so filtering differed. The protocol was immunoSEQ multiplex PCR, while the TCRdb copy is restricted to in-frame clones and leaves out a portion. The V and J calls and clone size come from that table; D and trimming were worked out from the DNA. There are 2 million to 2.5 million clones in the sample; about 95% occur only once, and about 1.1% lies in the top ten. V lost 8 bases and J lost 1, with 13 bases in between. The germline V gene encodes CDR1 MDHEN and CDR2 SYDVKM. The length of the CDR3 is 14 residues. The naive CD8 population came from CD45RO-negative cells selected for CCR7, without terminally differentiated effector memory CD45RA+ cells.

V gene TRBV28 combines with J gene TRBJ2-3; possible D gene TRBD1, 6 bases. The source is a man younger than 30 in good health. Sample: naive CD8+ T cells sorted from blood. The DNA of the CDR3 is TGTGCCAGCCGACCGACAGGACGCACAGATACGCAGTATTTT. It translates to CASRPTGRTDTQYF. Filled out from reference TRBV28 and TRBJ2-3, the complete variable domain reads DVKVTQSSRYLVKRTGEKVFLECVQDMDHENMFWYRQDPGLGLRLIYFSYDVKMKEKGDIPEGYSVSREKKERFSLILESASTNQTSMYLCASRPTGRTDTQYFGPGTRLTVL.